The present T cell receptor (beta chain) was sequenced within a study of patients and donors after allogeneic stem cell transplantation. There are a few counts of this clonotype. Germline trimming cut 0 bases from V and 5 bases from J; bases unmatched to any gene: 9. This CDR3 region has 16 residues. Germline assignment: CDR1 SGDLS and CDR2 YYNGEE. TCRdb recomputed calls from the RT-PCR reads with MiXCR, one row per CDR3 protein. The sample has 70,000 to 95,000 distinct CDR3 sequences; around 5% are singletons. The sample was blood, either unsorted or a sorted T cell fraction (not recorded which). This clonotype was obtained from a human donor who was either an allogeneic HSCT recipient or a stem cell or donor lymphocyte infusion donor (not recorded which). It is not recorded whose cells these are; they may come from a transplant donor. V usage is TRBV9 and J usage is TRBJ2-5, with 8 positions matching TRBD2. This CDR3 reads CASSVDPRGGLETQYF. In DNA form, the CDR3 reads TGTGCCAGCAGCGTAGACCCCCGGGGGGGCCTCGAGACCCAGTACTTC.